This entry describes one TCR beta chain. This clone was seen at least ten times. No antigen is known for it. Base-call qualities are not available, and no considerably larger clone is one nucleotide away. To prepare the library, PCR was applied. Sequencing took place on an Illumina HiSeq 4000. High-throughput sequencing was used to profile the TCR beta-chain CDR3 region of every patient. The study's own analysis went as follows. CDR3 differences across clinicopathological groups were used to build a classifier for discriminating distant-metastatic papillary thyroid cancer patients. Repertoire diversity was assessed with the Shannon index, and tumor-blood repertoire similarity with the Morisita-Horn index. TCRdb applied fastp at Q25 and MiXCR to the public reads, then kept only in-frame beta chains. None of the V and J calls come from the authors' own analysis; TCRdb made them. Within this sample are roughly 58,000 clones, with more than 3.5% of them counted one time only. The ten largest account for 20% to 25% of the sample.

Sequences MDHEN (CDR1) and SYDVKM (CDR2) are obtained from the germline V gene. V loses 5 bases, J loses 4 bases, and the germline ends lie 9 bases apart. The CDR3 spans 13 residues, from the cysteine through the phenylalanine. The only DNA kept is the CDR3, 39 bases in frame from the first base. Before undergoing thyroid surgery, none of the patients had been given any kind of treatment. Using T-cell receptor beta sequencing, the study looked back at clinical samples from patients collected from about 2011 to 2018. These data originate in a study of metastatic and nonmetastatic thyroid tumors (dated by TCRdb to 2019 to 2021). At the level of the whole study: The researchers compared repertoires between peripheral blood samples and tumor or nodule tissue samples from patients with malignant or benign thyroid disease. The study at large found these results: In both blood and tumor samples, malignant tumors were reported to have significantly higher TCR beta diversity than benign nodules.

Sequenced input: blood. Here the chain combines TRBV28 and TRBJ2-1; the D gene identity is not certain. The TCR sequence derives from a female donor with papillary thyroid cancer or a benign thyroid nodule (not recorded which). Some clones in this sample may be carry-over from other donors' samples. The sequenced DNA: TGTGCCAGCAGTATTGGGCGGTACAATGAGCAGTTCTTC. Translation gives CASSIGRYNEQFF.